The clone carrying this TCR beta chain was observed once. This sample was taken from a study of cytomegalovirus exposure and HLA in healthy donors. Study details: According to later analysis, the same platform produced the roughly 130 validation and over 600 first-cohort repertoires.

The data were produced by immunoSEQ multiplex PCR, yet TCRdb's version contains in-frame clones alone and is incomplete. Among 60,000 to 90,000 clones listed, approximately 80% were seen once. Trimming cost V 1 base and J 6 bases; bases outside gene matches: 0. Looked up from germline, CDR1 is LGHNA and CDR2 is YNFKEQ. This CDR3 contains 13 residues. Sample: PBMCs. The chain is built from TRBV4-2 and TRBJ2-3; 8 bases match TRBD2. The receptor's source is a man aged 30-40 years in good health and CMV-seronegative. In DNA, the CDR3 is TGTGCCAGCAGCCAAGCTAGCGGGGATACGCAGTATTTT. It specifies CASSQASGDTQYF.